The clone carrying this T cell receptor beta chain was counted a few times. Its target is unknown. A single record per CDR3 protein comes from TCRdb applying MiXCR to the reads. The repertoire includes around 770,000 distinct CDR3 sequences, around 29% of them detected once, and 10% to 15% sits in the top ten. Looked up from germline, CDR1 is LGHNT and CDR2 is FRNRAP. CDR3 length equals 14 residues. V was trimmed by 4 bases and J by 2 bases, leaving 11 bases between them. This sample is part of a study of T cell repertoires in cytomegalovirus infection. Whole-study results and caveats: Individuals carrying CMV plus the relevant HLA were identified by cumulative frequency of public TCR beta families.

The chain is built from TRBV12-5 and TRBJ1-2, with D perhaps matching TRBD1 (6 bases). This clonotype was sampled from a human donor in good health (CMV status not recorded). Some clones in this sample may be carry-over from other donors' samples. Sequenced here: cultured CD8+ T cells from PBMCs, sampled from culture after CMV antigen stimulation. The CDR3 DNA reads TGTGCTAGTGGTTATGGGGGCGGAAACTATGGCTACACCTTC. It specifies CASGYGGGNYGYTF. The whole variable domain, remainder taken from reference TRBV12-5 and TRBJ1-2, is DARVTQTPRHKVTEMGQEVTMRCQPILGHNTVFWYRQTMMQGLELLAYFRNRAPLDDSGMPKDRFSAEMPDATLATLKIQPSEPRDSAVYFCASGYGGGNYGYTFGSGTRLTVV.